This TCR beta chain was recorded in a study of blood T cells in healthy people across ages. Sample-barcoded 5' priming and a J-beta primer mix drove a second PCR of roughly 7 to 11 cycles. TCRdb recomputed calls from the 5' RACE reads with MiXCR, one row per CDR3 protein. This sample yields 1.5 million to 2 million distinct CDR3 sequences, of which 40% to 55% are seen a single time; less than 2.5% belongs to the top ten. This clonotype was counted only a few times. The CDR3 has 16 amino acids. Per the germline V gene, CDR1 is SGHDN and CDR2 is FVKESK. Between the trimmed V and J ends, which lost 5 bases and 0 bases, there was a span of 17 bases.

This chain links TRBV14 with TRBJ2-7; tentative D call: TRBD2 (6 bases). Sequencing was done on a sample of blood. This receptor was obtained from a woman in her thirties or forties in good health. In nucleotides, the CDR3 is TGTGCCAGCAGCGGATGGAGCGGGCGTAGCTCCTACGAGCAGTACTTC. As protein: CASSGWSGRSSYEQYF.